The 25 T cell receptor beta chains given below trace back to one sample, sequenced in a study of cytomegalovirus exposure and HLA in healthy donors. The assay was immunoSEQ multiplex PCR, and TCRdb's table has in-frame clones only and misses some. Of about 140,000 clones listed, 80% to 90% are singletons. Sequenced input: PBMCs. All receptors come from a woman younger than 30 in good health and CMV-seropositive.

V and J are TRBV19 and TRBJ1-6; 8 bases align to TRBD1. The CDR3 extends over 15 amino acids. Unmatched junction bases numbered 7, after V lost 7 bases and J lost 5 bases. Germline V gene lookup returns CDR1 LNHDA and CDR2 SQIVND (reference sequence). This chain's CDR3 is CASKGQARNNSPLHF. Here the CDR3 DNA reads TGTGCCAGTAAGGGACAGGCTAGGAATAATTCACCCCTCCACTTT.

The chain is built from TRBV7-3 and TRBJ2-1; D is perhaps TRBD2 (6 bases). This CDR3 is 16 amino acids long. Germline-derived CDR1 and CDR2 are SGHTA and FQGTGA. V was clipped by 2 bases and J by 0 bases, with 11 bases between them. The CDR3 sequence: CASSLGGRSSYNEQFF. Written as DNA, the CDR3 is TGTGCCAGCAGCTTAGGGGGGAGGAGCTCCTACAATGAGCAGTTCTTC.

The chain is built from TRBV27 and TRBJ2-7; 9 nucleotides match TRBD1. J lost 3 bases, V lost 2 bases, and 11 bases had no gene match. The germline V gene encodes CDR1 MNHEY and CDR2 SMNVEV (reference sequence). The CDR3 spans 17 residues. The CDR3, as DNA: TGTGCCAGCAGTTTACATGGGGGGGGACAGGGACTCTACGAGCAGTACTTC. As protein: CASSLHGGGQGLYEQYF.

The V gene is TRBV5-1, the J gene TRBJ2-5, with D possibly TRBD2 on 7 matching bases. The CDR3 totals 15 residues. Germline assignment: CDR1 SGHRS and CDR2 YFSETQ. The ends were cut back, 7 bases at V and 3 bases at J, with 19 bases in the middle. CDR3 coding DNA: TGCGCCAGCGCCGCGGGGGCCGGGAACAAAGAGACCCAGTACTTC. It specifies CASAAGAGNKETQYF.

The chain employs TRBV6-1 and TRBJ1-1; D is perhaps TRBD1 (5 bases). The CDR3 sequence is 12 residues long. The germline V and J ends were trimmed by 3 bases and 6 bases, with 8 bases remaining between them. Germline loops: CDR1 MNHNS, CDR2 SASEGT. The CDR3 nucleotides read TGTGCCAGCAGTGACAGGGTGGCTGAAGCTTTCTTT. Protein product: CASSDRVAEAFF.

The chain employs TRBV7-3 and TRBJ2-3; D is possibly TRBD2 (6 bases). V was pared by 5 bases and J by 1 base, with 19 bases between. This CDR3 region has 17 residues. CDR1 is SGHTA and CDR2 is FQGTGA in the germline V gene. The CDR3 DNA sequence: TGTGCCAGCAGCCCCCCCCCTAGCGTTAGAGGCACAGATACGCAGTATTTT. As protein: CASSPPPSVRGTDTQYF.

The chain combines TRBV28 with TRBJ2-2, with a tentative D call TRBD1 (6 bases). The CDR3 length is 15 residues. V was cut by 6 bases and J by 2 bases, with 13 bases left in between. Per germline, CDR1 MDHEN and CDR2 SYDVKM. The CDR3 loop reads CASSSGQTNTGELFF. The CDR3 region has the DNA TGTGCCAGCAGCTCAGGACAGACAAACACCGGGGAGCTGTTTTTT.

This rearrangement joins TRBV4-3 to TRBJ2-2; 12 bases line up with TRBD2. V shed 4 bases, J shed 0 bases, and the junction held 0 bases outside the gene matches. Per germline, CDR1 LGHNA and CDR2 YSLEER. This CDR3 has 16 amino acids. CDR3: CASSRLAGANTGELFF. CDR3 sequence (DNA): TGCGCCAGCAGCCGACTAGCGGGGGCGAACACCGGGGAGCTGTTTTTT.

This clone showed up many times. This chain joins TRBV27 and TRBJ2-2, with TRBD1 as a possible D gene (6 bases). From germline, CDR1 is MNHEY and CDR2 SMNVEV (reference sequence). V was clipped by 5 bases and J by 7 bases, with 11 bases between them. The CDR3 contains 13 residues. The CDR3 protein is CASSHRVIGELFF. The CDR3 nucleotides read TGTGCCAGCAGTCACAGGGTTATCGGGGAGCTGTTTTTT.

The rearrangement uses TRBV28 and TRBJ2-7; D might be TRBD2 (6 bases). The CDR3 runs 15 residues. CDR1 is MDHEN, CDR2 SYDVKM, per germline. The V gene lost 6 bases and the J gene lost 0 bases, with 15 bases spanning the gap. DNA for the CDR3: TGTGCCAGCAGCTCGGCTAGCGTAAACTCCTACGAGCAGTACTTC. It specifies CASSSASVNSYEQYF.

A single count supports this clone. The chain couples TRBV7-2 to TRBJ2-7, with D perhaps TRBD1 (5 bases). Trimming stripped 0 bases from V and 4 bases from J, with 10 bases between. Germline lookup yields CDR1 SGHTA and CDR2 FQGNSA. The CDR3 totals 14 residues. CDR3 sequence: CASSLATGSYEQYF. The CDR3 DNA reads TGTGCCAGCAGCTTAGCTACAGGAAGTTACGAGCAGTACTTC.

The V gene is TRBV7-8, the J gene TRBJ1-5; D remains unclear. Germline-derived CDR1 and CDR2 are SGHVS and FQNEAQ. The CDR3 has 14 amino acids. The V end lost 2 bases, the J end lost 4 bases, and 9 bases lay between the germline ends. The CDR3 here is CASSLSLLNQPQHF. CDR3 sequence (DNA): TGTGCCAGCAGCTTATCACTTCTGAATCAGCCCCAGCATTTT.

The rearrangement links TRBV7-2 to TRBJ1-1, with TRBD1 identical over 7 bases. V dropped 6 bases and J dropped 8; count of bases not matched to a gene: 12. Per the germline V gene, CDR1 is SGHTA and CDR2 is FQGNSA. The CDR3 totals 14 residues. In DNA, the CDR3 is TGTGCCAGCAGACCGGGGACAGCCCGAAGGGAAGCTTTCTTT. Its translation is CASRPGTARREAFF. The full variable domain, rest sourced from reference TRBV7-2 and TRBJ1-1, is GAGVSQSPSNKVTEKGKDVELRCDPISGHTALYWYRQSLGQGLEFLIYFQGNSAPDKSGLPSDRFSAERTGGSVSTLTIQRTQQEDSAVYLCASRPGTARREAFFGQGTRLTVV.

CDR3 amino acids: CASSVSPGEQYF. As DNA, the CDR3 is TGTGCCAGCAGCGTAAGTCCGGGAGAGCAGTACTTC. The chain combines TRBV9 with TRBJ2-7; a weak D match, TRBD2 (5 bases). In germline, CDR1 is SGDLS, CDR2 YYNGEE. The length of the CDR3 is 12 residues. V lost 1 base to trimming and J lost 7 bases, with 9 bases between them.

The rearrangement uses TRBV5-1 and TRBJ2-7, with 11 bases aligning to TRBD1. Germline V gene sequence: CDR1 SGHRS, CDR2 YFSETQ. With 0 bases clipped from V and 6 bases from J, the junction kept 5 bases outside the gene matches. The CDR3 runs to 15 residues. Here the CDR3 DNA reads TGCGCCAGCAGCTTGGGGACCGGGACAGGGGGCGAGCAGTACTTC. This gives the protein CASSLGTGTGGEQYF.

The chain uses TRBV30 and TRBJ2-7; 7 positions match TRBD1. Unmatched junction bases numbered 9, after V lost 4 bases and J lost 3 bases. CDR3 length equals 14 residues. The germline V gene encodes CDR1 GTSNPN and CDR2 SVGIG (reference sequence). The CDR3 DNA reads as TGTGCCTGGAACCACGGGGACAGAGACTACGAGCAGTACTTC. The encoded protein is CAWNHGDRDYEQYF. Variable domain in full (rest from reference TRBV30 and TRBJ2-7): SQTIHQWPATLVQPVGSPLSLECTVEGTSNPNLYWYRQAAGRGLQLLFYSVGIGQISSEVPQNLSASRPQDRQFILSSKKLLLSDSGFYLCAWNHGDRDYEQYFGPGTRLTVT.

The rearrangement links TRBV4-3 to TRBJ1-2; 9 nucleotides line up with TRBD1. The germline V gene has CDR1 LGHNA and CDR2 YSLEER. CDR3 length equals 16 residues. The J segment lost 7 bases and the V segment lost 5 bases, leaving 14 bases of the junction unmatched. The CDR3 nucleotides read TGCGCCAGCAGCACCAAATACCCGGGACAGGGAATTGGCTACACCTTC. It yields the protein CASSTKYPGQGIGYTF.

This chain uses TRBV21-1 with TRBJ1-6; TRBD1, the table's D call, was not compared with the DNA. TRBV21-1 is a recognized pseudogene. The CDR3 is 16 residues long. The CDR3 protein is CASSKAWDNGNSPLHF. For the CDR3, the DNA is TGTGCCAGCAGCAAAGCCTGGGACAATGGAAATTCACCCCTCCACTTT.

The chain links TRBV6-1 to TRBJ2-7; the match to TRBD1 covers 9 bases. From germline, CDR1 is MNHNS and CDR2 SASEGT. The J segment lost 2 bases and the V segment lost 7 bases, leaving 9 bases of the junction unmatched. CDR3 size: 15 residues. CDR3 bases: TGTGCCAGCACATCCATCGACAGGGGGGCCTACGAGCAGTACTTC. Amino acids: CASTSIDRGAYEQYF.

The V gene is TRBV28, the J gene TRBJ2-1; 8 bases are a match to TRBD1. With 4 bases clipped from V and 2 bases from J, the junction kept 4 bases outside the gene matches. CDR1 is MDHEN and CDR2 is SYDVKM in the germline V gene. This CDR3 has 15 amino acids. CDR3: CASSSGQGTYNEQFF. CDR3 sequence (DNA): TGTGCCAGCAGTTCCGGACAGGGAACCTACAATGAGCAGTTCTTC. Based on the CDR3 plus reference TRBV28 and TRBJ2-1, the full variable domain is DVKVTQSSRYLVKRTGEKVFLECVQDMDHENMFWYRQDPGLGLRLIYFSYDVKMKEKGDIPEGYSVSREKKERFSLILESASTNQTSMYLCASSSGQGTYNEQFFGPGTRLTVL.

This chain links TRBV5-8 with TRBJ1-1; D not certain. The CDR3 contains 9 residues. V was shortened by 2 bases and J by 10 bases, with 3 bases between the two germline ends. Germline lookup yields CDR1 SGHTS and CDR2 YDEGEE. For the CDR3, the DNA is TGTGCCAGCAGCTTCAGAGCTTTCTTT. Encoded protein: CASSFRAFF.

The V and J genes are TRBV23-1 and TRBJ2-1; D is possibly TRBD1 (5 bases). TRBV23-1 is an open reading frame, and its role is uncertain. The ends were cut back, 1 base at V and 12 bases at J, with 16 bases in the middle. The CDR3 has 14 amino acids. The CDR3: CASSQLRGHLVQFF. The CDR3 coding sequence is TGCGCCAGCAGTCAATTAAGGGGCCACTTGGTGCAGTTCTTC.

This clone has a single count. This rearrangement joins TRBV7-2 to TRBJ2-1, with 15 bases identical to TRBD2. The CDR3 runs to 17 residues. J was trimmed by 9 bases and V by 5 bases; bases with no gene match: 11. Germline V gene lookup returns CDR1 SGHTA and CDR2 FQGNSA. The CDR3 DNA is TGTGCCAGCAGCACTAGCCCGGGACTAGCGGGAGGCCGTGAGCAGTTCTTC. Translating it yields CASSTSPGLAGGREQFF.

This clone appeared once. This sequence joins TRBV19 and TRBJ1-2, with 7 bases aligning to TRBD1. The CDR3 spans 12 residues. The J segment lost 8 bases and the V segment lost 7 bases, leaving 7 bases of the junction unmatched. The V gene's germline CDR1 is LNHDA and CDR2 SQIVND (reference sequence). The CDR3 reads CASMSGGGGYTF. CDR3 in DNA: TGTGCCAGTATGTCAGGGGGTGGCGGCTACACCTTC.

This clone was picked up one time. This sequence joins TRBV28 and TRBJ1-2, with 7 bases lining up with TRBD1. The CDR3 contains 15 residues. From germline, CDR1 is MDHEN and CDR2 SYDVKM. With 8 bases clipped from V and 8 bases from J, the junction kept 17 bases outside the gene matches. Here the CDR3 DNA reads TGTGCCAGCTCCGAAACAGGGGCCTTGTATTACGGCTACACCTTC. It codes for CASSETGALYYGYTF.